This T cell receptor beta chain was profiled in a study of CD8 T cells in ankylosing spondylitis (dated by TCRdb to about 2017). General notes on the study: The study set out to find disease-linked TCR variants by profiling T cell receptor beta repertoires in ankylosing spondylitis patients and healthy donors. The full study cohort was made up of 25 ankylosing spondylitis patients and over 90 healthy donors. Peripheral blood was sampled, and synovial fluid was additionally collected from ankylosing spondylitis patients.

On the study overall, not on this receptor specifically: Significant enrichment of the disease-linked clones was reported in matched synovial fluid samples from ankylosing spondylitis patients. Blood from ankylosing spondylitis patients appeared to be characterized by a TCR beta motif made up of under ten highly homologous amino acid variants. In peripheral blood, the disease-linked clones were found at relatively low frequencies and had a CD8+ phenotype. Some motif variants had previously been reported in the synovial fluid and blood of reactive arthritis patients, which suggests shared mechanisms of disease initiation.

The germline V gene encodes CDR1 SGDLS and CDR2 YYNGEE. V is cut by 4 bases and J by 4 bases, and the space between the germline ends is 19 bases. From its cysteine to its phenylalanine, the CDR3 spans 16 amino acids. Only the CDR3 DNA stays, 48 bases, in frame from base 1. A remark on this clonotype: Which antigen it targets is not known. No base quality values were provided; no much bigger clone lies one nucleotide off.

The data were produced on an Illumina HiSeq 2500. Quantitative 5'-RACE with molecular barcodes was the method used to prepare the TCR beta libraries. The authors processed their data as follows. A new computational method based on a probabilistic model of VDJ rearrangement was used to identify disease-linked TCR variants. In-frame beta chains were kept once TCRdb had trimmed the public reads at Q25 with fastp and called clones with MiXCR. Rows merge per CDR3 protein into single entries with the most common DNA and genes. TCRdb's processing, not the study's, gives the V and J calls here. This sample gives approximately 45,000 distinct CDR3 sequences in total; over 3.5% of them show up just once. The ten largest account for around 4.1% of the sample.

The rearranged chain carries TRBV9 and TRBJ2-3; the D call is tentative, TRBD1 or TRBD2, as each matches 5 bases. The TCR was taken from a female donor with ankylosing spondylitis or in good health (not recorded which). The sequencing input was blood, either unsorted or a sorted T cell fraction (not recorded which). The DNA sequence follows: TGTGCCAGCAGCCCCACGGGGACGTCCTGGGCAGATACGCAGTATTTT. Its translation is CASSPTGTSWADTQYF.